This T cell receptor beta chain stems from a study of cytomegalovirus exposure and HLA in healthy donors. Of note for this clone: The antigen is not known.

Findings of the study overall: The majority of CMV-associated TCR beta chains were reported as apparently HLA-restricted in a later analysis. Some TCR beta chains (approximately 180 of them) were listed as cytomegalovirus-associated.

The PCR was carried out with 60 Vbeta primers and 13 Jbeta primers. The data were produced by immunoSEQ multiplex PCR, yet TCRdb's version contains in-frame clones alone and is incomplete. The data hold just over 200,000 clones, with around four fifths observed a single time. Sequenced: PBMCs. This clonotype was sampled from a man aged 50 to 60 in good health and CMV-seronegative.

CDR3 sequence: CASSLSELAGGAFNEQFF. DNA for the CDR3: TGTGCCAGCAGTTTATCTGAACTAGCGGGGGGGGCGTTCAATGAGCAGTTCTTC. The V call is TRBV27, the J call TRBJ2-1; TRBD2 matches 13 bases. From germline, CDR1 is MNHEY and CDR2 SMNVEV (reference sequence). The CDR3 covers 18 residues. J lost 6 bases, V lost 0 bases, and 8 bases had no gene match.